This TCR beta chain comes out of a study of spatial heterogeneity in lung cancer. Across the study: Sequencing of follow-up PBMC samples took place when they were available, at a median of roughly 2 years after resection. Each distinct TCR and UMI combination averaged more than ten appearances in raw reads. Study results and caveats: Compared with follow-up, resection was when ubiquitous expanded tumor TCRs appeared in blood more.

Germline V gene sequence: CDR1 MDHEN, CDR2 SYDVKM. Between the trimmed V and J ends, which lost 4 bases and 9 bases, there was a span of 10 bases. This CDR3 has 11 residues. Time point: blood at routine non-recurrence follow-up after resection. This clonotype was counted only a few times. Its target is not known. Via MiXCR, TCRdb re-called the 5' RACE reads, giving one row per CDR3 protein. The data contain about 94,000 distinct CDR3 sequences, 15% to 20% of them singletons. Specimen: PBMCs, collected at follow-up. The TCR sequence derives from a male donor with early-stage non-small cell lung cancer. This chain joins TRBV28 and TRBJ2-7, with D uncertain. The DNA of the CDR3 is TGTGCCAGCAGTTACAGCGCATCGCAGTACTTC. Translating it yields CASSYSASQYF.